A single sample gave rise to the 9 T cell receptor beta chains below, sequenced in a study of sequential checkpoint blockade in melanoma. The sample's treatment: randomized to nivolumab then ipilimumab (arm A) or the reverse (arm B). This table comes from immunoSEQ multiplex PCR, and its TCRdb copy is limited to in-frame clones, with some not included. The table shows 5,000 or so clones, with around two thirds occurring only once. The sequenced sample was CD8+ T cells sorted from blood (inferred from file names), obtained from a patient given nivolumab and ipilimumab in sequence. These receptors came from a human donor with melanoma.

The chain employs TRBV23-1 and TRBJ1-5; D gene uncertain. TRBV23-1 is an ORF, with its function uncertain. The V end was cut by 0 bases, the J end by 6 bases, with 15 bases between. The CDR3 contains 16 residues. CDR3 nucleotides: TGCGCCAGCAGTCAATCGGACTCAGGTTTGTCTCAGCCCCAGCATTTT. It yields the protein CASSQSDSGLSQPQHF.

The chain employs TRBV9 and TRBJ1-6; D gene uncertain. The CDR3 length is 17 residues. Trimming cost V 4 bases and J 0 bases, with 14 bases left between them. CDR1 is SGDLS and CDR2 is YYNGEE in the germline V gene. In DNA, the CDR3 is TGTGCCAGCAGCTCCGAGGGCGCAAGCTCCTATAATTCACCCCTCCACTTT. Translation: CASSSEGASSYNSPLHF.

By its share, this clone is hyperexpanded. The chain carries TRBV5-6 and TRBJ1-3; D unclear. Germline V gives CDR1 SGHDT, CDR2 YYEEEE. The CDR3 sequence is 11 residues long. The V gene lost 1 base and the J gene lost 7 bases, with 3 bases spanning the gap. CDR3 sequence reads: CASSLLNTIYF. The CDR3 DNA reads as TGTGCCAGCAGCTTGCTCAACACCATATATTTT.

Remarks on this clone: With a far larger clone one base away, a read error is the likely cause. Different DNA sequences within this sample yield the same CDR3. This chain connects TRBV5-1 to TRBJ1-3; D ambiguous. The CDR3 sequence is 11 residues long. CDR1 and CDR2 from the germline V gene are SGHRS and YFSETQ. Trimming removed 1 base at V and 7 bases at J, with 3 bases between. The CDR3 nucleotides are TGCGCCAGCAGCTTGCTCAACACCATATATTTT. This gives the protein CASSLLNTIYF. Full variable domain (rest looked up from reference TRBV5-1 and TRBJ1-3): KAGVTQTPRYLIKTRGQQVTLSCSPISGHRSVSWYQQTPGQGLQFLFEYFSETQRNKGNFPGRFSGRQFSNSRSEMNVSTLELGDSALYLCASSLLNTIYFGEGSWLTVV.

The chain combines TRBV7-9 with TRBJ2-4; tentatively, D is TRBD2 (5 bases). This CDR3 has 17 amino acids. V gave up 2 bases and J gave up 2 bases, with 16 bases separating them. Germline CDR1 reads SEHNR; CDR2 reads FQNEAQ (reference sequence). As DNA, the CDR3 is TGTGCCAGCAGCTTATCTGGTTCCGGAGGTCCCAAAAACATTCAGTACTTC. As protein: CASSLSGSGGPKNIQYF.

The sample holds one count of this clone. The genes are TRBV4-1 and TRBJ2-1; 10 bases fit TRBD1. CDR1 and CDR2 from the germline V gene are MGHRA and YSYEKL. The CDR3 covers 15 residues. The V gene end was trimmed by 6 bases and the J gene end by 2 bases; junction bases not matched to a gene: 4. The CDR3 spells CASRQGQGTYNEQFF. CDR3 sequence (DNA): TGCGCCAGCAGACAGGGACAGGGGACCTACAATGAGCAGTTCTTC.

CDR3 coding DNA: TGTGCCAGCAGCCTACCCGGGACAGGGAGTATCGAGCAGTACTTC. Its protein product is CASSLPGTGSIEQYF. The chain recombines TRBV7-9 with TRBJ2-5; 9 nucleotides line up with TRBD1. The J call may be wrong; the DNA end is better matched by TRBJ2-7. In germline, CDR1 is SEHNR, CDR2 FQNEAQ (reference sequence). CDR3 size: 15 residues.

The J gene is TRBJ2-1, the V gene TRBV7-9; D gene unclear. This CDR3 spans 13 amino acids. The V end was cut by 4 bases, the J end by 8 bases, with 12 bases between. CDR1 and CDR2 from the germline V gene are SEHNR and FQNEAQ (reference sequence). CDR3 in amino acids: CASSSGINYEQFF. CDR3 nucleotide sequence: TGTGCCAGCAGCTCAGGCATCAATTATGAGCAGTTCTTC.

With regard to this clone: A read error may account for a junction end that differs from germline. The gene calls are TRBV5-1 and TRBJ2-7; 9 bases agree with TRBD1. The CDR3 has 13 amino acids. Germline CDR1 reads SGHRS; CDR2 reads YFSETQ. Here the CDR3 reads CASTLGQGYEQYF. The DNA for the CDR3 is TGCGCCAGCACCTTGGGACAGGGCTACGAGCAGTACTTC.